Given below is one TCR beta chain in context. Its antigen is not identified. The record originates from a study of OX40 agonist ivuxolimab in advanced cancers. Study overall: Participants could have had prior anti-PD-1, anti-PD-L1 or anti-CTLA-4 therapy, and about 40% had some. Study-level findings and limits: CD4+ and CD8+ blood T cells expanded clonally by week 6 at 0.1 to 3.0 mg/kg. Expanded peripheral T-cell antigen specificity went undetermined.

The V end was cut by 2 bases, the J end by 0 bases, with 8 bases between. The CDR3 consists of 15 residues. The germline gives CDR1 KGHSH, CDR2 LQKENI. Assay: immunoSEQ multiplex PCR; the TCRdb copy retains only in-frame clones and omits some. The table lists tens of thousands of clones, 84% of them singletons. The V gene is TRBV18, the J gene TRBJ1-5; possibly TRBD1 for D (5 bases). The sequencing here drew on CD4+ or CD8+ T cells sorted from blood, taken in a trial of the OX40 agonist ivuxolimab. The TCR sequence derives from an adult with an advanced solid tumor such as melanoma, head and neck, liver or kidney cancer. DNA of the CDR3: TGTGCCAGCTCACCATCGACAGATAGCAATCAGCCCCAGCATTTT. Translation gives CASSPSTDSNQPQHF.